The present entry profiles one T cell receptor beta chain with its context. Its antigen remains unknown. One base away lies a much larger clone, so this may be a sequencing read error. Tagging with unique molecular identifiers was a feature of the TCR beta cDNA libraries. TCRdb re-called the PCR reads with MiXCR, one entry per CDR3 protein. The table has fewer than 850,000 distinct CDR3 sequences, roughly 27% seen once. This sample was taken from a study of post-analysis software for immune sequencing data. Overall study findings and caveats: Compared with controls, patients had more of 4 to 6 TRBV segments, including TRBV5-6, TRBV5-1 and TRBV20-1.

The CDR3 loop spans 13 amino acids. Germline values: CDR1 SQVTM, CDR2 ANQGSEA. V lost 3 bases, J lost 8 bases, and 14 bases lay in between. The sequenced material came from blood. J is TRBJ2-1 and V is TRBV29-1; D tentatively reads TRBD1 or TRBD2 (6 bases each). The TCR sequence derives from a girl between 5 and 17 years old with multiple sclerosis. The CDR3 nucleotides are TGCAGCGTTGATCCCCCCGGGGGCGATGAGCAGTTCTTC. It yields the protein CSVDPPGGDEQFF.